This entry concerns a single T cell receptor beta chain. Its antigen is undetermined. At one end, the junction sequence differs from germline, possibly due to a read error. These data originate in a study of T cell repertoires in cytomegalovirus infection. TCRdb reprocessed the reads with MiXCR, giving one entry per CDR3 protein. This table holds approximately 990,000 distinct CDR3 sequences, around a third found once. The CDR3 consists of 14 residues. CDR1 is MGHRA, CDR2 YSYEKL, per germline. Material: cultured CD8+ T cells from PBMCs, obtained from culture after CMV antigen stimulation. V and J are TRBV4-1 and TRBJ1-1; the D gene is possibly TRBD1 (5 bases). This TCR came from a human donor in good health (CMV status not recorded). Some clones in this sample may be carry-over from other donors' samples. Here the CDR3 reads CASSQEGQGPEAFF. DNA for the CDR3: TGTGCCAGCAGCCAAGAAGGGCAGGGCCCTGAAGCTTTCTTT.